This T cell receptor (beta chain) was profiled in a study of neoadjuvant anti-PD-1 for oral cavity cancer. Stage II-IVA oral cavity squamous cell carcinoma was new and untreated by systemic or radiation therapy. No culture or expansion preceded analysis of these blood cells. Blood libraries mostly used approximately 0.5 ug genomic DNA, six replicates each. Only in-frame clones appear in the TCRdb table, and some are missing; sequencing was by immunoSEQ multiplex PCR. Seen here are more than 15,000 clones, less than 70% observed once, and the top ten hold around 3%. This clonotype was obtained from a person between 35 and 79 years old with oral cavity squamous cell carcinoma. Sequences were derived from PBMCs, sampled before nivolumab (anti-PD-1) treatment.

CDR3 DNA: TGTGCCAGTAGTCTAGGGACAGGGAGTCCCTACGAGCAGTACTTC. It translates to CASSLGTGSPYEQYF. The chain employs TRBV19 and TRBJ2-7; 9 bases agree with TRBD1. V lost 5 bases to trimming and J lost 2 bases; unmatched junction nucleotides: 7. The CDR3 spans 15 residues. Germline V CDR1 and CDR2: LNHDA, SQIVND (reference sequence).